This T cell receptor (beta chain) is drawn from a study of spatial heterogeneity in lung cancer. Notes on the study in general: The study found ubiquitous expanded tumor TCRs in blood more at resection than follow-up.

Time point in this sample: sample taken at primary tumor resection. Unsorted whole RNA samples from tumor, nontumor lung or frozen PBMC were sequenced. In TCRdb, the 5' RACE reads were re-called with MiXCR into one record per CDR3 protein. The data contain roughly 13,000 distinct CDR3 sequences, around 4% of them singletons. This clonotype was recorded many times. Its antigen is not identified. A library made for alpha chains picked up this beta chain off target, so its size means little. This sequence originates from a male donor with early-stage non-small cell lung cancer. Sequenced material: PBMCs, taken at surgery.

CDR3 amino acids: CASRPGLAGNNEQFF. The CDR3 DNA reads TGTGCCAGCAGGCCGGGACTAGCGGGGAACAATGAGCAGTTCTTC. The genes are TRBV6-1 and TRBJ2-1; 13 nucleotides align to TRBD2. The germline V gene has CDR1 MNHNS and CDR2 SASEGT. V lost 6 bases to trimming and J lost 5 bases; unmatched junction nucleotides: 4. This CDR3 contains 15 residues.